The clone carrying this TCR beta chain has more than one count but fewer than ten. Its antigen is undetermined. The record originates from a study of identical twins. Study outcomes and limitations: Where out-of-frame alpha sequences were twin-shared, they showed excess low generation probability. Out-of-frame TCR alpha sharing in monozygotic twins exceeded recombination model predictions.

Trimming cost V 2 bases and J 12 bases, with 11 bases left between them. This CDR3 contains 12 residues. Each CDR3 protein is one row after TCRdb ran MiXCR on the 5' RACE reads. This sample has 1.5 million to 2 million distinct CDR3 sequences, with under 35% found just once. This clonotype was sampled from a newborn girl in good health. The sequenced sample consisted of cord blood. V and J are TRBV12-3 or TRBV12-4 and TRBJ2-1; D unclear. The CDR3: CASSLQGWGQFF. The CDR3 nucleotides read TGTGCCAGCAGTTTACAAGGATGGGGGCAGTTCTTC.